These 22 T cell receptor beta chains were sequenced from one sample in a study of vaccination and CD4 T cells after COVID-19. The sample's treatment: roughly 11-day PBMC culture with coronavirus spike peptide pools or control peptides (ViraFEST assay). CD4+ T-cell collection from the unexposed donor predated the COVID-19 pandemic (2011-2018). Sequenced with the Oncomine TCR Beta short-read assay was DNA taken from cultured CD4+ T cells. From the PCR reads, TCRdb called clonotypes with MiXCR, one entry per CDR3 protein. The profile covers roughly 6,600 distinct CDR3 sequences, with about 54% appearing a single time and about 42% taken by the ten largest. Their antigens are not known. What was sequenced was CD4+ T cells from blood, cultured in vitro. Receptors were obtained from a human donor in good health.

This clonotype was detected only once. V usage is TRBV5-8 and J usage is TRBJ2-2; tentative D call: TRBD2 (5 bases). Deletions cut 6 bases from V and 5 bases from J, with 20 bases between. This CDR3 has 16 amino acids. CDR1 and CDR2 from the germline V gene are SGHTS and YDEGEE. CDR3 nucleotides: TGTGCCAGCACCCGGGGTGTACGGGCCTGGACCGGGGAGCTGTTTTTT. It codes for CASTRGVRAWTGELFF.

This clonotype turned up a few times. This rearrangement joins TRBV20-1 to TRBJ1-2; D gene ambiguous. This CDR3 has 15 residues. Trimming took off 6 bases at V and 3 bases at J, with 20 bases between the two ends. Germline V CDR1 and CDR2: DFQATT, SNEGSKA (reference sequence). In DNA form, the CDR3 reads TGCAGTGCGCCCCCCCCGGCAGAAGGCGACTATGGCTACACCTTC. This encodes CSAPPPAEGDYGYTF.

This clonotype was detected a few times. The chain employs TRBV20-1 and TRBJ2-1; D ambiguous. This CDR3 has 10 residues. V lost 5 bases to trimming and J lost 13 bases, with 12 bases between them. CDR1 is DFQATT, CDR2 SNEGSKA, per germline (reference sequence). CDR3 protein: CSAPASHQFF. In DNA form, the CDR3 reads TGCAGTGCTCCAGCTTCTCATCAGTTCTTC.

This chain connects TRBV7-9 to TRBJ1-1, with D uncertain. The germline V gene has CDR1 SEHNR and CDR2 FQNEAQ (reference sequence). CDR3 length: 14 residues. V was shortened by 2 bases and J by 4 bases, with 11 bases between the two germline ends. This chain's CDR3 is CASSLRELSTEAFF. In DNA, the CDR3 is TGTGCCAGCAGCTTAAGGGAGCTGAGCACTGAAGCTTTCTTT.

The chain couples TRBV5-5 to TRBJ2-3; D is ambiguous. Per the germline V gene, CDR1 is SGHKS and CDR2 is YYEKEE (reference sequence). Deletions cut 1 base from V and 2 bases from J, with 11 bases between. This CDR3 region has 15 residues. In DNA form, the CDR3 reads TGTGCCAGCAGCTTGTCGGGCCTCGACACAGATACGCAGTATTTT. Translated: CASSLSGLDTDTQYF.

This clonotype turned up a few times. The V and J genes are TRBV20-1 and TRBJ1-4; D not certain. The CDR3 runs 14 residues. The germline V and J ends were trimmed by 3 bases and 5 bases, with 13 bases remaining between them. The germline V gene has CDR1 DFQATT and CDR2 SNEGSKA (reference sequence). The chain's CDR3 is CSASWASENEKLFF. As DNA, the CDR3 is TGCAGTGCTAGTTGGGCATCGGAGAATGAAAAACTGTTTTTT.

In its sample, this clonotype was seen once. J is TRBJ2-6 and V is TRBV7-2, with TRBD2 identical over 8 bases. With V trimmed by 3 bases and J by 0 bases, 4 bases remained unmatched. Germline-derived CDR1 and CDR2 are SGHTA and FQGNSA. The CDR3 contains 17 residues. The CDR3 loop is CASSFSGMTSGANVLTF. The CDR3 region has the DNA TGTGCCAGCAGCTTTAGCGGGATGACCTCTGGGGCCAACGTCCTGACTTTC. The full variable domain, completed using reference TRBV7-2 and TRBJ2-6, is GAGVSQSPSNKVTEKGKDVELRCDPISGHTALYWYRQSLGQGLEFLIYFQGNSAPDKSGLPSDRFSAERTGGSVSTLTIQRTQQEDSAVYLCASSFSGMTSGANVLTFGAGSRLTVL.

The chain uses TRBV30 and TRBJ2-3, with D unresolved. The germline gives CDR1 GTSNPN, CDR2 SVGIG (reference sequence). The V end lost 0 bases, the J end lost 0 bases, and 4 bases lay between the germline ends. The CDR3 runs to 13 residues. The DNA of the CDR3 is TGTGCCTGGAGTGTGTTAAGCACAGATACGCAGTATTTT. It is translated as CAWSVLSTDTQYF.

This chain links TRBV6-2 or TRBV6-3 with TRBJ2-2; possibly TRBD1 for D (5 bases). V was trimmed by 6 bases and J by 0 bases, leaving 14 bases between them. This CDR3 is built from 16 residues. The germline V gene encodes CDR1 MNHEY and CDR2 SVGEGT. The CDR3 is CASRDQTAANTGELFF. DNA of the CDR3: TGTGCCAGCAGGGACCAGACAGCCGCGAACACCGGGGAGCTGTTTTTT.

The CDR3 DNA sequence: TGTGCCAGCAGCTTAACCCGGACAGGGTATGGCTACACCTTC. Its protein product is CASSLTRTGYGYTF. The chain joins TRBV11-2 to TRBJ1-2; 8 positions agree with TRBD1. This CDR3 has 14 residues. Trimming took 2 bases from V and 5 from J; bases not matched to a gene: 4. Germline CDR1 is SGHAT and CDR2 is FQNNGV.

V and J are TRBV10-1 and TRBJ2-7, with a weak D call TRBD1 (6 bases). Germline CDR1 is WNHNN and CDR2 is SYGVQD (reference sequence). Trimming cost V 0 bases and J 3 bases, with 9 bases left between them. The CDR3 extends over 14 amino acids. In DNA, the CDR3 is TGCGCCAGCAGTGAGTCCGGACAGAACTACGAGCAGTACTTC. This encodes CASSESGQNYEQYF.

This clonotype turned up a few times. The chain has TRBV20-1 and TRBJ1-2; maybe TRBD1 (5 bases). Trimming took 4 bases from V and 6 from J, leaving 15 bases between them. In germline, CDR1 is DFQATT, CDR2 SNEGSKA (reference sequence). The CDR3 loop spans 13 amino acids. The CDR3 coding sequence is TGCAGTGCTAACTCCTTATGGGGGAATGGCTACACCTTC. Translating gives CSANSLWGNGYTF.

This clonotype was seen a few times. The V gene is TRBV7-2, the J gene TRBJ2-7; weak D call: TRBD1 (6 bases). The germline V gene has CDR1 SGHTA and CDR2 FQGNSA. Trimming removed 0 bases from V and 2 bases from J, with 14 bases in between. This CDR3 is 16 amino acids long. DNA of the CDR3: TGTGCCAGCAGCTTAGCTCCCCCAGGGGCCGCCTACGAGCAGTACTTC. It encodes CASSLAPPGAAYEQYF. The whole variable domain, remainder taken from reference TRBV7-2 and TRBJ2-7, is GAGVSQSPSNKVTEKGKDVELRCDPISGHTALYWYRQSLGQGLEFLIYFQGNSAPDKSGLPSDRFSAERTGGSVSTLTIQRTQQEDSAVYLCASSLAPPGAAYEQYFGPGTRLTVT.

V and J are TRBV6-1 and TRBJ2-7; D may be TRBD1 (5 bases). The CDR3 totals 13 residues. With 8 bases removed from V and 1 base from J, the gap between germline ends came to 12 bases. Germline CDR1 MNHNS, CDR2 SASEGT. CDR3 sequence: CASRQTMSYEQYF. CDR3 in DNA: TGTGCCAGCCGACAGACGATGTCCTACGAGCAGTACTTC.

The V call is TRBV4-3, the J call TRBJ2-3; 12 bases are a match to TRBD1. The CDR3 spans 19 residues. In germline, CDR1 is LGHNA, CDR2 YSLEER. J lost 4 bases, V lost 2 bases, and 13 bases had no gene match. The CDR3 nucleotides are TGCGCCAGCAGCCAACTCCGGGACAGGGGGCGTTTCATCCCAGATACGCAGTATTTT. Its translation: CASSQLRDRGRFIPDTQYF.

This clonotype was recorded once. The genes are TRBV11-2 and TRBJ2-2; D is uncertain. This CDR3 is built from 16 residues. With 1 base removed from V and 2 bases from J, the gap between germline ends came to 11 bases. The V gene's germline CDR1 is SGHAT and CDR2 FQNNGV. CDR3 sequence reads: CASSLATLLNTGELFF. The CDR3 DNA reads as TGTGCCAGCAGCTTAGCCACACTCTTAAACACCGGGGAGCTGTTTTTT.

This clonotype was found a few times. This chain uses TRBV10-1 with TRBJ1-1, with a possible D match to TRBD1 (6 bases). V gave up 6 bases and J gave up 5 bases, with 13 bases separating them. The CDR3 spans 13 residues. CDR1 WNHNN and CDR2 SYGVQD come from the germline V gene (reference sequence). The chain's CDR3 is CASSDGQITEAFF. CDR3 nucleotide sequence: TGCGCCAGCAGCGACGGACAGATAACTGAAGCTTTCTTT.

J is TRBJ2-7 and V is TRBV27, with TRBD1 matching over 9 bases. V shed 6 bases and J 4 bases; nucleotides not matched to a gene: 4. Germline V lookup: CDR1 MNHEY, CDR2 SMNVEV (reference sequence). The CDR3 length is 13 residues. Here the CDR3 DNA reads TGTGCCAGCAGCGGACAGGGGAGATACGAGCAGTACTTC. As protein: CASSGQGRYEQYF.

This sequence joins TRBV29-1 and TRBJ2-7; 7 positions match TRBD1. V lost 1 base, J lost 5 bases, and 2 bases stayed unmatched. The CDR3 length is 12 residues. CDR1 and CDR2 (germline): SQVTM, ANQGSEA. CDR3 nucleotides: TGCAGCGTTGAAGCAGGGGGAGACGAGCAGTACTTC. It encodes CSVEAGGDEQYF.

The rearrangement uses TRBV7-6 and TRBJ2-1, with 7 bases aligning to TRBD2. After removal of 1 base from V and 7 bases from J, the junction contained 7 bases not matched to a gene. Germline lookup yields CDR1 SGHVS and CDR2 FNYEAQ. This CDR3 contains 15 residues. In DNA form, the CDR3 reads TGTGCCAGCAGCTTAGTACAGCGGGGAGTAAATGAGCAGTTCTTC. Translating it yields CASSLVQRGVNEQFF.

The chain links TRBV4-2 to TRBJ2-2; 11 positions match TRBD2. The ends lost 0 bases at V and 3 bases at J; junction bases unmatched: 3. The CDR3 sequence is 17 residues long. Per the germline V gene, CDR1 is LGHNA and CDR2 is YNFKEQ. The CDR3, as DNA: TGTGCCAGCAGCCAAGAACTAGCGGGAGACGACACCGGGGAGCTGTTTTTT. It is translated as CASSQELAGDDTGELFF.

The rearrangement joins TRBV6-1 to TRBJ1-1; no clear D gene. V was cut by 5 bases and J by 0 bases, with 7 bases left in between. CDR3 length: 13 amino acids. From germline, CDR1 is MNHNS and CDR2 SASEGT. CDR3 sequence reads: CASSPNLNTEAFF. The CDR3 coding sequence is TGTGCCAGCAGTCCCAACCTGAACACTGAAGCTTTCTTT.